One sample yielded the 21 T cell receptor beta chains listed below, sequenced in a study of T cell changes during pregnancy in multiple sclerosis. Method: immunoSEQ multiplex PCR; TCRdb's copy keeps in-frame clones and lacks some. The sample yields tens of thousands of clones, around 93% seen once. Sample: peripheral blood, taken in the first trimester of pregnancy. The receptors were sampled from a female donor with multiple sclerosis, enrolled in a pregnancy study.

This chain connects TRBV5-1 to TRBJ2-5; 14 bases match TRBD2. The V and J ends lost 4 bases and 5 bases, in that order; junction bases with no gene match: 10. The germline gives CDR1 SGHRS, CDR2 YFSETQ. The CDR3 covers 17 residues. The CDR3 bases are TGCGCCAGCAGCCCACCGGGACTAGCGGGAGTGGGGGAGACCCAGTACTTC. Its protein product is CASSPPGLAGVGETQYF.

DNA of the CDR3: TGTGCCAGTAGACAGACTAGCGGGGGCCGCACAGATACGCAGTATTTT. Residues: CASRQTSGGRTDTQYF. V gene TRBV19 combines with J gene TRBJ2-3, with TRBD2 matching 12 bases. Germline V gives CDR1 LNHDA, CDR2 SQIVND (reference sequence). The V gene end was trimmed by 6 bases and the J gene end by 1 base; junction bases not matched to a gene: 5. CDR3 length equals 16 residues.

This chain connects TRBV7-9 to TRBJ2-1, with TRBD1 as a possible D gene (6 bases). The CDR3 runs to 19 residues. V lost 1 base to trimming and J lost 0 bases, with 19 bases between them. Germline V gene sequence: CDR1 SEHNR, CDR2 FQNEAQ (reference sequence). The CDR3 sequence is CASSLEARLVGGSYNEQFF. The CDR3 nucleotides read TGTGCCAGCAGCTTAGAGGCCCGCTTGGTAGGGGGCTCCTACAATGAGCAGTTCTTC.

The chain combines TRBV4-1 with TRBJ2-7; D may be TRBD1 (6 bases). CDR3 length: 15 amino acids. CDR1 is MGHRA and CDR2 is YSYEKL in the germline V gene. The germline V and J ends were trimmed by 0 bases and 6 bases, with 15 bases remaining between them. Written as DNA, the CDR3 is TGCGCCAGCAGCCAAGACAGGGGCCCCAGCGCCGAGCAGTACTTC. It yields the protein CASSQDRGPSAEQYF.

Concerning this clone: Germline is not matched at one junction end, which may reflect a read error. The chain carries TRBV5-8 and TRBJ2-7, with D possibly matching TRBD2 (7 bases). CDR3 length: 15 amino acids. The germline V gene has CDR1 SGHTS and CDR2 YDEGEE. DNA of the CDR3: TGCGCCAGCAGCCAAGAATCGGGGGGCGCCTACGAGCAGTACTTC. Its translation is CASSQESGGAYEQYF.

The rearrangement links TRBV2 to TRBJ1-5; weak D call: TRBD1 (5 bases). The V end lost 5 bases, the J end lost 1 base, and 12 bases lay between the germline ends. This CDR3 comprises 15 residues. The germline V gene encodes CDR1 SNHLY and CDR2 FYNNEI. The CDR3, as DNA: TGTGCCAGCAGTTTTTGGGGCGGAAGCAATCAGCCCCAGCATTTT. It translates to CASSFWGGSNQPQHF.

This sequence joins TRBV2 and TRBJ1-4, with D possibly matching TRBD1 (6 bases). Between the trimmed V and J ends, which lost 9 bases and 7 bases, there was a span of 12 bases. The CDR3 spans 12 residues. Germline CDR1 SNHLY, CDR2 FYNNEI. The chain's CDR3 is CASRKQGEKLFF. CDR3 nucleotide sequence: TGTGCCAGTCGAAAACAGGGTGAAAAACTGTTTTTT.

The rearrangement uses TRBV6-1 and TRBJ2-7; D is ambiguous. This CDR3 comprises 11 residues. Per germline, CDR1 MNHNS and CDR2 SASEGT. V lost 6 bases and J 5 bases, leaving 8 bases between the germline ends. The CDR3 bases are TGTGCCAGCAGATACAGCCACGAGCAGTACTTC. It codes for CASRYSHEQYF.

The chain uses TRBV6-1 and TRBJ2-7; 10 bases fit TRBD1. V shed 4 bases, J shed 0 bases, and the junction held 12 bases outside the gene matches. The CDR3 contains 18 residues. The germline V gene encodes CDR1 MNHNS and CDR2 SASEGT. In nucleotides, the CDR3 is TGTGCCAGCAGTGTAGCCCACTCCCGGGACAGGGGCTCCTACGAGCAGTACTTC. It specifies CASSVAHSRDRGSYEQYF.

V usage is TRBV14 and J usage is TRBJ1-3; 8 bases agree with TRBD1. J lost 4 bases, V lost 4 bases, and 6 bases had no gene match. Germline assignment: CDR1 SGHDN and CDR2 FVKESK. This CDR3 comprises 15 residues. The CDR3, as DNA: TGTGCCAGCAGCCCCTTCCAGGGGGCCGGAAACACCATATATTTT. Its translation: CASSPFQGAGNTIYF.

V gene TRBV7-9 combines with J gene TRBJ1-1; possibly TRBD1 for D (5 bases). V lost 3 bases, J lost 1 base, and 6 bases lay in between. The CDR3 is 13 amino acids. The V gene's germline CDR1 is SEHNR and CDR2 FQNEAQ (reference sequence). In nucleotides, the CDR3 is TGTGCCAGCAGCTTCGGGGGGAACACTGAAGCTTTCTTT. Its protein product is CASSFGGNTEAFF.

For the CDR3, the DNA is TGTGCCAGCAGTCCCAGAAACACAGATACGCAGTATTTT. Encoded protein: CASSPRNTDTQYF. This chain links TRBV27 with TRBJ2-3; no reliable D call. Trimming stripped 5 bases from V and 2 bases from J, with 8 bases between. The length of the CDR3 is 13 residues. Germline V CDR1 and CDR2: MNHEY, SMNVEV (reference sequence).

V usage is TRBV11-2 and J usage is TRBJ1-1; D call uncertain. This CDR3 region has 14 residues. V lost 2 bases to trimming and J lost 7 bases, with 14 bases between them. Germline V gene sequence: CDR1 SGHAT, CDR2 FQNNGV. This chain's CDR3 is CASSLRSLAFEAFF. As DNA, the CDR3 is TGTGCCAGCAGCTTACGATCCCTTGCGTTTGAAGCTTTCTTT.

This clone was observed once. The gene calls are TRBV30 and TRBJ1-5, with 8 bases identical to TRBD1. Germline lookup yields CDR1 GTSNPN and CDR2 SVGIG (reference sequence). This CDR3 spans 13 amino acids. With 3 bases clipped from V and 6 bases from J, the junction kept 4 bases outside the gene matches. CDR3: CAWRDRGSQPQHF. In DNA form, the CDR3 reads TGTGCCTGGAGAGACAGGGGCAGTCAGCCCCAGCATTTT.

The rearrangement uses TRBV7-2 and TRBJ2-3; D not resolved. This CDR3 is 15 amino acids long. With 6 bases removed from V and 6 bases from J, the gap between germline ends came to 19 bases. Germline lookup yields CDR1 SGHTA and CDR2 FQGNSA. The DNA of the CDR3 is TGTGCCAGCAGGCGTGACTCTACGGCACCGGATACGCAGTATTTT. Residues: CASRRDSTAPDTQYF.

The chain carries TRBV18 and TRBJ2-7; D gene uncertain. The germline V gene encodes CDR1 KGHSH and CDR2 LQKENI. Between the trimmed V and J ends, which lost 5 bases and 0 bases, there was a span of 5 bases. The CDR3 has 12 residues. CDR3 sequence (DNA): TGTGCCAGCTCAGAGAACTCCTACGAGCAGTACTTC. Its protein is CASSENSYEQYF.

This clone appeared once. The chain joins TRBV27 to TRBJ2-7; TRBD2 might be the D (5 bases). The CDR3 runs 15 residues. Per germline, CDR1 MNHEY and CDR2 SMNVEV (reference sequence). V lost 6 bases and J lost 7, with 22 bases in between. CDR3 residues: CASRVSPEVQWEQYF. CDR3 in DNA: TGTGCCAGCAGAGTTTCTCCGGAGGTTCAATGGGAGCAGTACTTC.

The chain uses TRBV5-1 and TRBJ2-7, with D unclear. CDR3 size: 15 residues. Deletions cut 0 bases from V and 5 bases from J, with 15 bases between. Germline V lookup: CDR1 SGHRS, CDR2 YFSETQ. CDR3 loop: CASSLDGRQSNEQYF. The CDR3 region has the DNA TGCGCCAGCAGCTTGGATGGCAGGCAATCCAACGAGCAGTACTTC.

This clone has a single count. This rearrangement joins TRBV6-5 to TRBJ2-1; 7 bases fit TRBD1. Germline CDR1 MNHEY, CDR2 SVGAGI. V was clipped by 6 bases and J by 5 bases; unmatched bases: 7. This CDR3 comprises 14 residues. CDR3 in amino acids: CASSLDRVNNEQFF. CDR3 coding DNA: TGTGCCAGCAGCCTCGACAGGGTTAACAATGAGCAGTTCTTC.

The rearrangement joins TRBV29-1 to TRBJ2-2, with 9 bases that match TRBD2. The CDR3 loop spans 18 amino acids. Germline V gene sequence: CDR1 SQVTM, CDR2 ANQGSEA. V lost 6 bases, J lost 2 bases, and 16 bases stayed unmatched. The CDR3 nucleotides read TGCAGCGTCCCCAGAGGCGGTAGCGGGGGCTCAAACACCGGGGAGCTGTTTTTT. This translates into CSVPRGGSGGSNTGELFF.

The V and J genes are TRBV28 and TRBJ1-1, with TRBD1 matching over 8 bases. After removal of 5 bases from V and 10 bases from J, the junction contained 24 bases not matched to a gene. The length of the CDR3 is 18 residues. Germline CDR1 MDHEN, CDR2 SYDVKM. CDR3 DNA sequence: TGTGCCAGCAGTGTTACTTTTCTATCCCGGGACAGGCTCTTGGGAGCTTTCTTT. Residues: CASSVTFLSRDRLLGAFF.